This T cell receptor beta chain was captured by sequencing in a study of blood T cell repertoires in COVID-19. Study-level background: Both acute and convalescent COVID-19 samples were obtained from the United States, Italy and Spain. In each case, the material was cDNA or gDNA derived from T cells, B-cell-depleted T cells, or PBMCs.

Seattle's enrolled individuals joined amid active infection and were then monitored longitudinally. TCRdb's table, derived via immunoSEQ multiplex PCR, lists solely in-frame clones and lacks some. The data contain 400,000 or so clones, about 90% of them singletons. J lost 7 bases, V lost 4 bases, and 6 bases had no gene match. CDR1 and CDR2 (germline): SEHNR, FQNEAQ (reference sequence). The CDR3 is 13 amino acids. The chain recombines TRBV7-9 with TRBJ1-1; 7 bases are shared with TRBD1. The sample consisted of peripheral blood. The receptor's source is a man aged 18 to 30 with COVID-19, enrolled during active disease. In DNA form, the CDR3 reads TGTGCCAGCAGCTACGGACAGGTAGATGAAGCTTTCTTT. It yields the protein CASSYGQVDEAFF. Variable domain in full (rest from reference TRBV7-9 and TRBJ1-1): DTGVSQNPRHKITKRGQNVTFRCDPISEHNRLYWYRQTLGQGPEFLTYFQNEAQLEKSRLLSDRFSAERPKGSFSTLEIQRTEQGDSAMYLCASSYGQVDEAFFGQGTRLTVV.